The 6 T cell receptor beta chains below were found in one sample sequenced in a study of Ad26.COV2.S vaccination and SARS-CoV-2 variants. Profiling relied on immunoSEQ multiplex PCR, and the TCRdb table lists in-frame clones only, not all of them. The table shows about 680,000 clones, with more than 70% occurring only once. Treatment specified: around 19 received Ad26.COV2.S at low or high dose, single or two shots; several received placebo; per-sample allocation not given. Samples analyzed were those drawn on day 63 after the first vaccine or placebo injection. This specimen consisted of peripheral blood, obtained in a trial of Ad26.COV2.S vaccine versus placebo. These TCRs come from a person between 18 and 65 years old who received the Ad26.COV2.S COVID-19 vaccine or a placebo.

The CDR3 loop reads CASSLAWAGGQREQYF. In DNA, the CDR3 is TGCGCCAGCAGCTTGGCCTGGGCGGGAGGGCAGCGCGAGCAGTACTTC. The rearrangement uses TRBV5-1 and TRBJ2-7; 9 bases fit TRBD2. Germline CDR1 reads SGHRS; CDR2 reads YFSETQ. V was pared by 0 bases and J by 6 bases, with 10 bases of the junction left unmatched. This CDR3 contains 16 residues.

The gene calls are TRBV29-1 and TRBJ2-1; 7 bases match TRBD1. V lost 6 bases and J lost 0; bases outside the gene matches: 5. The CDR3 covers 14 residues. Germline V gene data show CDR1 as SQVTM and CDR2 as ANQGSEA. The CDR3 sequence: CSVSTGSSYNEQFF. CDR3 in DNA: TGCAGCGTCTCGACAGGGAGCTCCTACAATGAGCAGTTCTTC.

CDR3 DNA sequence: TGCGCCAGCAGCTTGGACAGGGGCGATCAGCCCCAGCATTTT. Translating it yields CASSLDRGDQPQHF. The chain recombines TRBV5-1 with TRBJ1-5; 7 bases fit TRBD1. Germline CDR1 and CDR2: SGHRS and YFSETQ. The trim removed 0 bases at V and 5 bases at J, leaving 2 bases unmatched. The CDR3 covers 14 residues.

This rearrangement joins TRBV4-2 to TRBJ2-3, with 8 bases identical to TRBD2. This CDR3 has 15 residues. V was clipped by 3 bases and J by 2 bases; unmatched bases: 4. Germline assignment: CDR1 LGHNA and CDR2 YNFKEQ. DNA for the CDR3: TGTGCCAGCAGCCAGAGCGGGGGCCTCACAGATACGCAGTATTTT. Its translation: CASSQSGGLTDTQYF.

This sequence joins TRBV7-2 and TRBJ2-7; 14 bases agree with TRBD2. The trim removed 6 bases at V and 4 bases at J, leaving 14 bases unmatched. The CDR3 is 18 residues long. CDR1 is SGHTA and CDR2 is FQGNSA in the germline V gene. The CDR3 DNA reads TGTGCCAGCAGTAGAGGGACTAGCGGGGGAAATCAGGCGTACGAGCAGTACTTC. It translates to CASSRGTSGGNQAYEQYF.

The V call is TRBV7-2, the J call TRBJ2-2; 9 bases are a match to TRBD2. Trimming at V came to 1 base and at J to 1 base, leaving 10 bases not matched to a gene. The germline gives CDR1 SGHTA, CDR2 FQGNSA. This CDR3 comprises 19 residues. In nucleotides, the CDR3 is TGTGCCAGCAGCTTAGACTTTGGTAGCGGGGGCGGGAACACCGGGGAGCTGTTTTTT. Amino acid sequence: CASSLDFGSGGGNTGELFF.